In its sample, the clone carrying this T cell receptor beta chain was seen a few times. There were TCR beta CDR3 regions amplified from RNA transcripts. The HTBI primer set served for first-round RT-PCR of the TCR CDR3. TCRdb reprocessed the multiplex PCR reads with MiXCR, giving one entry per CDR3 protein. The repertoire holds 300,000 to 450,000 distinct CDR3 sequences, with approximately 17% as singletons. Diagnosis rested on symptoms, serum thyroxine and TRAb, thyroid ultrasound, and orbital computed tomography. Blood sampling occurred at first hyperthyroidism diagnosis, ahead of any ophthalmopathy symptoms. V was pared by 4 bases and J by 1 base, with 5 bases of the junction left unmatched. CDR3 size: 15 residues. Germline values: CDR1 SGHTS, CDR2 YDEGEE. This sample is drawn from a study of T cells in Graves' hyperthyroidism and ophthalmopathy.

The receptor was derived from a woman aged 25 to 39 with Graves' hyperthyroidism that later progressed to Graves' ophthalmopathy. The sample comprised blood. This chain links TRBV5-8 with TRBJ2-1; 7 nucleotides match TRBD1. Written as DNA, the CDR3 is TGTGCCAGCAGCCAAGGACAGGTATCCTACAATGAGCAGTTCTTC. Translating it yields CASSQGQVSYNEQFF. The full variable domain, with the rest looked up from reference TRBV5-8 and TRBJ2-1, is EAGVTQSPTHLIKTRGQQATLRCSPISGHTSVYWYQQALGLGLQFLLWYDEGEERNRGNFPPRFSGRQFPNYSSELNVNALELEDSALYLCASSQGQVSYNEQFFGPGTRLTVL.